This T cell receptor beta chain was captured by sequencing in a study of spatial heterogeneity in lung cancer. General study points: Expanded tumor TCRs that were ubiquitous appeared in blood more at resection than follow-up.

Time point reported: blood at routine non-recurrence follow-up after resection. Extraction of whole RNA from tumor, nontumor lung or frozen PBMC preceded unsorted sequencing. Each CDR3 protein is one row after TCRdb ran MiXCR on the 5' RACE reads. Here the sample spans about 120,000 distinct CDR3 sequences, 12% being singletons. This clonotype was seen repeatedly, ten times or more. The antigen is unknown. The material sequenced was PBMCs, taken at follow-up. The clonotype comes from a male donor with early-stage non-small cell lung cancer.

CDR3 loop: CASSQVAASTDTQYF. CDR3 in DNA: TGCGCCAGCAGCCAGGTAGCGGCTAGCACAGATACGCAGTATTTT. The genes are TRBV4-3 and TRBJ2-3; the D gene is possibly TRBD2 (6 bases). The germline V and J ends were trimmed by 3 bases and 0 bases, with 10 bases remaining between them. Germline V CDR1 and CDR2: LGHNA, YSLEER. The CDR3 is made up of 15 amino acids.